Presented here are 9 T cell receptor beta chains from one specimen sequenced in a study of shared clonotypes between healthy human individuals (dated by TCRdb to the early 2020s). CD8 naive samples were CD45RO-negative cells positively selected for CCR7, giving a CD45RA+CCR7+ population that excluded TemRA cells. The library was prepared using the immunoSEQ multiplex PCR assay. The source is immuneACCESS, and TCRdb retained only in-frame sequences with V and J called. Part of the clones is not carried over; for the studies checked, unresolved V genes explain less than half of this, and the remainder is unexplained. The sample data list approximately 720,000 clones, and just over 90% of these were observed just once. The ten biggest clones cover about a quarter of the sample. Sample: naive CD8+ T cells sorted from blood. According to the study, the label for this sample's cell subset or site signals: CD45RA+CCR7+. All receptors come from a young man in good health.

J is TRBJ2-1 and V is TRBV6-6; 13 bases agree with TRBD2. The V segment lost 3 bases and the J segment 8 bases; nucleotides outside the gene matches: 7. Germline-derived CDR1 and CDR2 are MNHNY and SVGAGI (reference sequence). The CDR3 contains 16 residues. The DNA for the CDR3 is TGTGCCAGCAGTTATTCCACTAGCGGGAGGGCCGATGAGCAGTTCTTC. Its protein is CASSYSTSGRADEQFF.

Only one count was recorded for this clone. The chain's CDR3 is CASSPRSNTGELFF. As DNA, the CDR3 is TGTGCCAGCAGCCCAAGGTCGAACACCGGGGAGCTGTTTTTT. J is TRBJ2-2 and V is TRBV7-9, with no clear D. Germline V gene data show CDR1 as SEHNR and CDR2 as FQNEAQ (reference sequence). The V and J ends lost 5 bases and 0 bases respectively, with 7 bases between them. The CDR3 extends over 14 amino acids.

The count of this clone is one. In DNA form, the CDR3 reads TGTGCCAGCAGCGCCAGACTAGCGGGAGCTTCAGGAGGTGAGCAGTTCTTC. Its translation is CASSARLAGASGGEQFF. The chain combines TRBV7-2 with TRBJ2-1, with 12 bases identical to TRBD2. CDR3 length: 17 residues. From germline, CDR1 is SGHTA and CDR2 FQGNSA. V trimming: 5 bases; J trimming: 9 bases; junction bases outside the gene matches: 14.

V gene TRBV29-1 combines with J gene TRBJ2-7; D unresolved. The CDR3 is 13 residues long. Trimming removed 5 bases at V and 1 base at J, with 12 bases between. CDR1 and CDR2 from the germline V gene are SQVTM and ANQGSEA. The CDR3 DNA follows: TGCAGCGTTCTGACCCCTGTATCCTACGAGCAGTACTTC. Translation gives CSVLTPVSYEQYF.

V is TRBV5-4 and J is TRBJ2-3; no reliable D call. The V and J ends lost 0 bases and 3 bases respectively, with 11 bases between them. The CDR3 sequence is 15 residues long. CDR1 and CDR2 (germline): SGHNT, YYREEE (reference sequence). CDR3 loop: CASSLDRSWTDTQYF. The DNA of the CDR3 is TGTGCCAGCAGCTTGGACCGCTCCTGGACAGATACGCAGTATTTT. Supplemented by reference TRBV5-4 and TRBJ2-3, the full variable domain reads ETGVTQSPTHLIKTRGQQVTLRCSSQSGHNTVSWYQQALGQGPQFIFQYYREEENGRGNFPPRFSGLQFPNYSSELNVNALELDDSALYLCASSLDRSWTDTQYFGPGTRLTVL.

Of note for this clone: Other DNA sequences in the same sample also yield this CDR3. The V gene is TRBV7-3, the J gene TRBJ1-2; D gene uncertain. Trimming stripped 2 bases from V and 3 bases from J, with 19 bases between. Germline assignment: CDR1 SGHTA and CDR2 FQGTGA. The CDR3 length is 17 residues. DNA of the CDR3: TGTGCCAGCAGCTTAGGCGCCTACGGGGATTCGGACTATGGCTACACCTTC. This gives the protein CASSLGAYGDSDYGYTF.

This chain joins TRBV13 and TRBJ2-3, with TRBD1 identical over 10 bases. The CDR3 is 16 residues long. V dropped 6 bases and J dropped 5; count of bases not matched to a gene: 11. Germline CDR1 reads PRHDT; CDR2 reads FYEKMQ (reference sequence). The CDR3 is CASSSPPGQGLDTQYF. The CDR3 DNA is TGTGCCAGCAGTAGTCCTCCGGGACAGGGGTTAGATACGCAGTATTTT.

The chain carries TRBV10-3 and TRBJ2-7; no firm D call. From germline, CDR1 is ENHRY and CDR2 SYGVKD. The CDR3 totals 14 residues. Trimming stripped 6 bases from V and 0 bases from J, with 12 bases between. CDR3 loop: CAIRTESGSYEQYF. CDR3 nucleotides: TGTGCCATCAGGACCGAGAGTGGCTCCTACGAGCAGTACTTC.

The chain links TRBV9 to TRBJ2-7; TRBD1 aligns across 10 bases. V shed 3 bases and J 5 bases; nucleotides not matched to a gene: 8. CDR1 and CDR2 (germline): SGDLS, YYNGEE. The CDR3 runs to 15 residues. DNA of the CDR3: TGTGCCAGCAGCGCCGCCGGGACAGGGGTCCACGAGCAGTACTTC. Translation gives CASSAAGTGVHEQYF. Combining the CDR3 with reference TRBV9 and TRBJ2-7 gives the whole variable domain DSGVTQTPKHLITATGQRVTLRCSPRSGDLSVYWYQQSLDQGLQFLIQYYNGEERAKGNILERFSAQQFPDLHSELNLSSLELGDSALYFCASSAAGTGVHEQYFGPGTRLTVT.